A single sample is the source of the 26 T cell receptor beta chains below, sequenced in a study of siplizumab effects on memory and regulatory T cells. Measured with immunoSEQ multiplex PCR; TCRdb has only the in-frame clones, and not every one. In the table there are tens of thousands of clones, just over 90% of which are singletons. Sequencing used CD8+ T cells sorted from blood. The receptor source for this set is a human donor in good health.

The V and J genes are TRBV6-5 and TRBJ2-7; 8 bases match TRBD2. J was trimmed by 6 bases and V by 8 bases; bases with no gene match: 12. CDR1 and CDR2 from the germline V gene are MNHEY and SVGAGI. The CDR3 covers 14 residues. The CDR3 bases are TGTGCCAGCTTTTCGGGAGGGTGGAAGCCCGAGCAGTACTTC. It translates to CASFSGGWKPEQYF.

This clone is a singleton in its sample. The chain carries TRBV29-1 and TRBJ2-1, with 8 bases fitting TRBD1. CDR3 length: 15 amino acids. The germline gives CDR1 SQVTM, CDR2 ANQGSEA. Trimming removed 2 bases from V and 4 bases from J; junction bases left unmatched: 7. The CDR3 region has the DNA TGCAGCGTTGAAATGAACAGGGGGAATTACAATGAGCAGTTCTTC. This gives the protein CSVEMNRGNYNEQFF.

CDR3 sequence: CAISEWRENNEQFF. As DNA, the CDR3 is TGTGCCATCAGTGAGTGGAGGGAAAACAATGAGCAGTTCTTC. The chain links TRBV10-3 to TRBJ2-1, with D possibly TRBD2 on 6 matching bases. Between the trimmed V and J ends, which lost 1 base and 5 bases, there was a span of 9 bases. Germline V lookup: CDR1 ENHRY, CDR2 SYGVKD. This CDR3 is built from 14 residues.

V usage is TRBV27 and J usage is TRBJ1-2, with 9 bases lining up with TRBD1. CDR1 is MNHEY, CDR2 SMNVEV, per germline (reference sequence). The V gene end was trimmed by 7 bases and the J gene end by 3 bases; junction bases not matched to a gene: 9. This CDR3 region has 15 residues. The CDR3 here is CASTSYRDRDYGYTF. CDR3 coding DNA: TGTGCCAGCACCTCCTACCGGGACAGGGACTATGGCTACACCTTC.

The rearrangement links TRBV5-1 to TRBJ1-1; maybe TRBD1 (6 bases). The length of the CDR3 is 15 residues. The germline V and J ends were trimmed by 3 bases and 4 bases, with 16 bases remaining between them. The V gene's germline CDR1 is SGHRS and CDR2 YFSETQ. CDR3 protein: CASSWGASKLTEAFF. In nucleotides, the CDR3 is TGCGCCAGCAGCTGGGGGGCGTCTAAGCTCACTGAAGCTTTCTTT.

V usage is TRBV5-4 and J usage is TRBJ2-3, with D possibly TRBD1 on 5 matching bases. Germline CDR1 and CDR2: SGHNT and YYREEE (reference sequence). This CDR3 is 16 amino acids long. V gave up 4 bases and J gave up 2 bases, with 17 bases separating them. In nucleotides, the CDR3 is TGTGCCAGCAGCGCAGGGATTCAGGTGAACACAGATACGCAGTATTTT. This gives the protein CASSAGIQVNTDTQYF.

The chain carries TRBV7-9 and TRBJ2-5; TRBD1 matches at 8 bases. CDR1 SEHNR and CDR2 FQNEAQ come from the germline V gene (reference sequence). V gave up 3 bases and J gave up 6 bases; unmatched junction bases: 12. The CDR3 length is 16 residues. Written as DNA, the CDR3 is TGTGCCAGCAGCTTTCCTACGGGACAGGAATCTAAGACCCAGTACTTC. Protein product: CASSFPTGQESKTQYF. The full variable domain, with the rest looked up from reference TRBV7-9 and TRBJ2-5, is DTGVSQNPRHKITKRGQNVTFRCDPISEHNRLYWYRQTLGQGPEFLTYFQNEAQLEKSRLLSDRFSAERPKGSFSTLEIQRTEQGDSAMYLCASSFPTGQESKTQYFGPGTRLLVL.

V and J are TRBV7-3 and TRBJ1-3; unclear D gene. Germline V gives CDR1 SGHTA, CDR2 FQGTGA. There are 13 residues in the CDR3. V lost 5 bases and J 0 bases, leaving 5 bases between the germline ends. CDR3 nucleotide sequence: TGTGCCAGCAGCCCCTTCTCTGGAAACACCATATATTTT. It yields the protein CASSPFSGNTIYF.

A word on this clone: Because the CDR3's place on the DNA is in doubt, the DNA is left out and the CDR3 is given as listed by TCRdb. The CDR3 here is CAWSVTTRGSCFF. The genes are TRBV30 and TRBJ2-2; TRBD2, as called in the table, went unchecked against the DNA. Germline lookup yields CDR1 GTSNPN and CDR2 SVGIG (reference sequence). A total of 13 residues make up the CDR3, ends included.

The table lists this clone with a count of one. One end of the junction is discordant with germline, which a read error may explain. J is TRBJ2-7 and V is TRBV7-7; D is uncertain. Germline CDR1 reads SSHAT; CDR2 reads FNYEAQ (reference sequence). The CDR3 extends over 13 amino acids. CDR3 loop: CASSLRVGDEQYF. CDR3 in DNA: TGTGCTAGCAGCCTCCGTGTAGGCGACGAGCAGTACTTC.

The chain combines TRBV21-1 with TRBJ2-1; the D call in the table, TRBD1, was not verified against the DNA. TRBV21-1 is recorded as a pseudogene. The CDR3 has 14 residues. CDR3 sequence reads: CARPPGRGYNEQFF. In DNA, the CDR3 is TGTGCCAGACCCCCGGGCAGGGGGTACAATGAGCAGTTCTTC.

V usage is TRBV11-2 and J usage is TRBJ1-5; D unresolved. The V gene lost 1 base and the J gene lost 5 bases, with 6 bases spanning the gap. Germline loops: CDR1 SGHAT, CDR2 FQNNGV. This CDR3 has 13 amino acids. The CDR3 spells CASSLGADQPQHF. The CDR3, as DNA: TGTGCCAGCAGCTTAGGAGCCGATCAGCCCCAGCATTTT.

The V call is TRBV28, the J call TRBJ1-2; tentatively, D is TRBD1 (6 bases). Trimming pared 8 bases from V and 8 bases from J, leaving 33 bases between. The CDR3 extends over 18 amino acids. Germline V gene sequence: CDR1 MDHEN, CDR2 SYDVKM. Here the CDR3 reads CASLPLGHLSPTSRGYTF. The CDR3 DNA reads as TGTGCCAGCCTGCCATTGGGACACCTTTCACCCACCTCGCGAGGCTACACCTTC.

The chain uses TRBV14 and TRBJ2-2, with D hard to call. The CDR3 length is 11 residues. Germline CDR1 SGHDN, CDR2 FVKESK. Trimming removed 1 base from V and 7 bases from J, with 1 base in between. In DNA form, the CDR3 reads TGTGCCAGCAGCCAAGGCGGGGAGCTGTTTTTT. It is translated as CASSQGGELFF.

The J gene is TRBJ2-6, the V gene TRBV10-3; D is perhaps TRBD2 (5 bases). From germline, CDR1 is ENHRY and CDR2 SYGVKD. CDR3 size: 13 residues. V gave up 10 bases and J gave up 4 bases, with 11 bases separating them. The DNA of the CDR3 is TGTGCCACCAGCGGTGTAGGGGCCAACGTCCTGACTTTC. Translating it yields CATSGVGANVLTF.

The V gene is TRBV6-6, the J gene TRBJ1-6; 7 bases fit TRBD1. This CDR3 has 15 amino acids. V was clipped by 0 bases and J by 7 bases; unmatched bases: 3. CDR1 MNHNY and CDR2 SVGAGI come from the germline V gene (reference sequence). This CDR3 reads CASSYSTGNNSPLHF. CDR3 coding DNA: TGTGCCAGCAGTTACTCGACAGGGAACAATTCACCCCTCCACTTT.

The chain uses TRBV14 and TRBJ2-7, with a tentative D call TRBD1 (5 bases). The V and J ends lost 1 base and 3 bases respectively, with 10 bases between them. The CDR3 totals 14 residues. Germline V gene lookup returns CDR1 SGHDN and CDR2 FVKESK. CDR3 sequence: CASSQGHRFYEQYF. For the CDR3, the DNA is TGTGCCAGCAGCCAAGGTCACAGGTTCTACGAGCAGTACTTC.

The chain recombines TRBV11-2 with TRBJ2-7, with 7 bases matching TRBD1. The CDR3 loop spans 15 amino acids. Losses at the gene ends were 1 base for V and 3 bases for J; bases not matched to a gene: 6. Germline V gene lookup returns CDR1 SGHAT and CDR2 FQNNGV. CDR3 DNA sequence: TGTGCCAGCAGCTTAGGGCCAGGGACAGACTACGAGCAGTACTTC. Encoded protein: CASSLGPGTDYEQYF.

This clone occurred a few times. V usage is TRBV25-1 and J usage is TRBJ2-2; D uncertain. CDR3 length: 12 residues. V gave up 7 bases and J gave up 6 bases, with 9 bases separating them. CDR1 is MGHDK, CDR2 SYGVNS, per germline. The CDR3 region is CASNKSPGELFF. Here the CDR3 DNA reads TGTGCCAGCAACAAAAGCCCCGGGGAGCTGTTTTTT.

The chain carries TRBV7-9 and TRBJ2-3; a possible D gene is TRBD1 (5 bases). Germline V gene data show CDR1 as SEHNR and CDR2 as FQNEAQ (reference sequence). The CDR3 has 16 residues. The ends were cut back, 2 bases at V and 2 bases at J, with 14 bases in the middle. The CDR3 DNA sequence: TGTGCCAGCAGCTTAATGTGGGGCATTAACACAGATACGCAGTATTTT. This encodes CASSLMWGINTDTQYF.

This clone was seen once. V usage is TRBV4-1 and J usage is TRBJ2-7, with D possibly TRBD2 on 5 matching bases. From germline, CDR1 is MGHRA and CDR2 YSYEKL. This CDR3 spans 14 amino acids. The V end was cut by 3 bases, the J end by 3 bases, with 12 bases between. The CDR3 reads CASSQGDGHYEQYF. CDR3 DNA: TGCGCCAGCAGCCAGGGAGACGGCCACTACGAGCAGTACTTC.

This chain links TRBV7-2 with TRBJ2-5, with 7 bases identical to TRBD2. CDR1 and CDR2 (germline): SGHTA, FQGNSA. The CDR3 is 13 amino acids. V was clipped by 4 bases and J by 4 bases; unmatched bases: 3. The CDR3 loop is CASSYLAGETQYF. The CDR3 DNA sequence: TGTGCCAGCAGCTACTTAGCGGGAGAGACCCAGTACTTC.

V is TRBV9 and J is TRBJ1-2; D is uncertain. V was cut by 4 bases and J by 1 base, with 14 bases left in between. From germline, CDR1 is SGDLS and CDR2 YYNGEE. The CDR3 loop spans 15 amino acids. This CDR3 is CASSPGVLVNYGYTF. The CDR3 bases are TGTGCCAGCAGCCCAGGAGTTCTGGTTAACTATGGCTACACCTTC.

This clone came up once. The rearrangement links TRBV27 to TRBJ1-2, with D maybe TRBD1 (5 bases). CDR1 is MNHEY, CDR2 SMNVEV, per germline (reference sequence). The CDR3 loop spans 14 amino acids. With 0 bases removed from V and 6 bases from J, the gap between germline ends came to 11 bases. The CDR3 coding sequence is TGTGCCAGCAGTTTATCTCAGGGAATTCATGGCTACACCTTC. This codes for CASSLSQGIHGYTF.

This chain uses TRBV11-3 with TRBJ1-1; the D gene is possibly TRBD1 (6 bases). Germline CDR1 reads SGHNT; CDR2 reads YENEEA. Trimming pared 9 bases from V and 1 base from J, leaving 15 bases between. The CDR3 is made up of 14 amino acids. The CDR3 is CASTRRGGNTEAFF. CDR3 nucleotide sequence: TGTGCCAGTACCCGAAGGGGGGGGAACACTGAAGCTTTCTTT.

This sequence joins TRBV7-6 and TRBJ1-3; a weak D match, TRBD1 (6 bases). The CDR3 has 16 amino acids. Looked up from germline, CDR1 is SGHVS and CDR2 is FNYEAQ. V lost 2 bases and J lost 3, with 14 bases in between. The CDR3 region is CASSLRRRGLGNTIYF. CDR3 sequence (DNA): TGTGCCAGCAGCTTAAGGCGGCGGGGGCTTGGAAACACCATATATTTT.